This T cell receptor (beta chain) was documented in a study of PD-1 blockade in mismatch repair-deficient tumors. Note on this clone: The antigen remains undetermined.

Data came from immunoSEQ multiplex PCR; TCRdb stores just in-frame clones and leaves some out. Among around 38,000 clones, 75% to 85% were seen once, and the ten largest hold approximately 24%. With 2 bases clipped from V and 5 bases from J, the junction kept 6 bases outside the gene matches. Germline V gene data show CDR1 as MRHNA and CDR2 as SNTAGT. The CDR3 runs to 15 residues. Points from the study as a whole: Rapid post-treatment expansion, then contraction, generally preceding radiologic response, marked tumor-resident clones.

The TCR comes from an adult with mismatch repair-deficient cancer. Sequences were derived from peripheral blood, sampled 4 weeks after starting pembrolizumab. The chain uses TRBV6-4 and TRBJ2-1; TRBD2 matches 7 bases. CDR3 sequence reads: CASSDTAGRNNEQFF. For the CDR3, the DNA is TGTGCCAGCAGTGACACAGCGGGGAGAAACAATGAGCAGTTCTTC.